This T cell receptor (beta chain) is drawn from a study of identifying expanded T cells in peripheral blood. Study observations and caveats: Variance in clone template counts between two-week samples significantly increased with total template count across all healthy donors. Roughly 1.1 clones differed between technical replicates, versus around 16 and 19 over time.

During the collection period, no donor immune events like infections were recorded. Measured with immunoSEQ multiplex PCR; TCRdb has only the in-frame clones, and not every one. The sample yields approximately 81,000 clones, about four fifths seen once. On this clone itself: Its antigen remains unknown.

What was sequenced was blood. The sequence was obtained from a person aged 18-69 years in good health.

The CDR3 region has the DNA TGTGCCAGCAGCTTGTATAGCACGAACTATGGCTACACCTTC. The encoded protein is CASSLYSTNYGYTF. The chain uses TRBV5-8 and TRBJ1-2; D uncertain. The germline CDR1 and CDR2 sequences are SGHTS and YDEGEE. This CDR3 spans 14 amino acids. V lost 1 base and J lost 2, with 9 bases in between.